This T cell receptor (beta chain) was sequenced for a study of T cell responses to AZD1222 COVID-19 vaccine. General study results and limits: The reported proportion of spike-specific TCRs targeting unmutated variant regions was nearly half. Seropositive AZD1222 recipients at baseline numbered only 6 or 7.

Germline-derived CDR1 and CDR2 are KGHSH and LQKENI. V was clipped by 3 bases and J by 0 bases, with 11 bases between them. The CDR3 sequence is 16 residues long. About this clone itself: Its cognate antigen is unknown.

Measured with immunoSEQ multiplex PCR; TCRdb has only the in-frame clones, and not every one. The sample has about 160,000 clones, 88% seen once. The V and J genes are TRBV18 and TRBJ1-4; D is unclear. The sequences come from peripheral blood, collected 28 days after the second AZD1222 dose. The receptor's source is an adult who received the AZD1222 COVID-19 vaccine. CDR3 sequence: CASSPQSAATNEKLFF. The CDR3 bases are TGTGCCAGCTCACCCCAGTCGGCAGCAACTAATGAAAAACTGTTTTTT.